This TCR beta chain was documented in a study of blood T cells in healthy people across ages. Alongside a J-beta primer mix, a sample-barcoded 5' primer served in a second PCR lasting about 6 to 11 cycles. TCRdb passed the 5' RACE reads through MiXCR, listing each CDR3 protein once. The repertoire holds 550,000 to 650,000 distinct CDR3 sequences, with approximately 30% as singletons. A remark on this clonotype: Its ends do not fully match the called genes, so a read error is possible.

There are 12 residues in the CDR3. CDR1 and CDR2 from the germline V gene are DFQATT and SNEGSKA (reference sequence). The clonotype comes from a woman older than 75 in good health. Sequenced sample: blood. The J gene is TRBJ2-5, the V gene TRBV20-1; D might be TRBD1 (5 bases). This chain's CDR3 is CSARDRKEAQYF. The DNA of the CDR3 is TGCAGTGCCAGAGACAGAAAAGAGGCCCAGTACTTC.